Listed here is a single TCR beta chain. Its antigen is unknown. This CDR3 comprises 14 residues. V dropped 4 bases and J dropped 2 bases, with 13 bases sitting between them. From germline, CDR1 is SGHRS and CDR2 YFSETQ. The sample belongs to a study of STAT5B mutations in CD4+ large granular lymphocyte leukemia. Sequencing used immunoSEQ multiplex PCR; TCRdb keeps in-frame clones, though not all of them. The table has 20,000 to 25,000 clones, roughly 83% seen once; the top ten hold 0.4% to 0.45%. Broader study findings: Approximately 25% of private leukemic clonotypes occurred rarely in other patients' non-leukemic repertoires. Without putative leukemic clones, patient CD4-sorted repertoires remained more clonal than healthy CD4+ repertoires. Compared with healthy controls (2/35), patient top clones favored TRBV06 (8/27). Without HLA matching, higher CD4+ than CD8+ T-LGLL clonality could reflect small sample size.

Material: CD4+ T cells from blood buffy coats. This sequence joins TRBV5-1 and TRBJ2-7; possible D gene TRBD1, 6 bases. This receptor was taken from a human donor in good health. CDR3 protein: CASSPGTNTYEQYF. The CDR3, as DNA: TGCGCCAGCAGCCCCGGGACAAACACCTACGAGCAGTACTTC.